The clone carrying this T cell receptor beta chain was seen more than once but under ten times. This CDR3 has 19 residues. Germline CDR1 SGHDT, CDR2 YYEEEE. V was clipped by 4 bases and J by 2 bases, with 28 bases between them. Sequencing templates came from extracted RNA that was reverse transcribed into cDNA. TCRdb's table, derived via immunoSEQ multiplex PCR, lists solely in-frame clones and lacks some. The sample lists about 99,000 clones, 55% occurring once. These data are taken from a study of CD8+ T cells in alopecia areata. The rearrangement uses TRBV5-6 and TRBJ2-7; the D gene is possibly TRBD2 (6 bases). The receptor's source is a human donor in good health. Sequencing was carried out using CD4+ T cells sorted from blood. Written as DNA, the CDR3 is TGTGCCAGCAGCACCTTTGGGGGGACGTCGAACCCCGGGACCTACGAGCAGTACTTC. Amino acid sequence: CASSTFGGTSNPGTYEQYF.